The 12 T cell receptor beta chains given below trace back to one sample, sequenced in a study of cytotoxic CD8 clonotypes in ibrutinib-treated CLL. The data were produced by immunoSEQ multiplex PCR, yet TCRdb's version contains in-frame clones alone and is incomplete. The sample includes about 89,000 clones, approximately 80% of them seen just once. The sample consisted of PBMCs, taken after 12 months of ibrutinib treatment. The receptors originated from a human donor with chronic lymphocytic leukemia.

The chain joins TRBV19 to TRBJ1-1; 9 nucleotides match TRBD1. V lost 6 bases to trimming and J lost 1 base; unmatched junction nucleotides: 9. The CDR3 totals 16 residues. CDR1 and CDR2 from the germline V gene are LNHDA and SQIVND (reference sequence). CDR3 in DNA: TGTGCCAGTAGCCCGGACAGGGGTCGGGGGAACACTGAAGCTTTCTTT. This gives the protein CASSPDRGRGNTEAFF.

The chain links TRBV18 to TRBJ2-2, with a possible D match to TRBD1 (6 bases). Germline values: CDR1 KGHSH, CDR2 LQKENI. The CDR3 loop spans 14 amino acids. Trimming took 6 bases from V and 3 from J, leaving 11 bases between them. CDR3 loop: CASSSGQHTGELFF. For the CDR3, the DNA is TGTGCCAGCTCGTCGGGACAACACACCGGGGAGCTGTTTTTT.

This chain connects TRBV10-3 to TRBJ2-2; 8 positions match TRBD1. Per the germline V gene, CDR1 is ENHRY and CDR2 is SYGVKD. Unmatched junction bases numbered 8, after V lost 8 bases and J lost 6 bases. There are 14 residues in the CDR3. The CDR3 here is CAIGFQGAAGELFF. In DNA, the CDR3 is TGTGCCATCGGTTTCCAGGGGGCTGCCGGGGAGCTGTTTTTT.

The chain couples TRBV7-2 to TRBJ2-1; D is possibly TRBD2 (7 bases). V dropped 9 bases and J dropped 13 bases, with 16 bases sitting between them. The CDR3 spans 11 residues. Looked up from germline, CDR1 is SGHTA and CDR2 is FQGNSA. CDR3 DNA: TGTGCCAGTCGTCGGGGGGCGGTACAGTTCTTC. Its translation: CASRRGAVQFF.

The J gene is TRBJ1-3, the V gene TRBV29-1; no definite D call. The germline CDR1 and CDR2 sequences are SQVTM and ANQGSEA. V lost 0 bases to trimming and J lost 0 bases, with 3 bases between them. This CDR3 region has 13 residues. The CDR3, as DNA: TGCAGCGTTGAAGACAACTCTGGAAACACCATATATTTT. It translates to CSVEDNSGNTIYF.

The chain combines TRBV5-1 with TRBJ2-5, with TRBD2 identical over 8 bases. Germline V gene sequence: CDR1 SGHRS, CDR2 YFSETQ. This CDR3 contains 14 residues. V lost 4 bases, J lost 4 bases, and 6 bases stayed unmatched. CDR3 loop: CASSPGLEPETQYF. In nucleotides, the CDR3 is TGCGCCAGCAGCCCGGGACTAGAACCAGAGACCCAGTACTTC.

The rearrangement links TRBV19 to TRBJ1-1, with 9 bases that match TRBD1. Germline values: CDR1 LNHDA, CDR2 SQIVND (reference sequence). The CDR3 loop spans 15 amino acids. V trimming: 9 bases; J trimming: 4 bases; junction bases outside the gene matches: 12. The DNA of the CDR3 is TGTGCCAGCCGGACAGGGGACGGCCGGGTCACTGAAGCTTTCTTT. Its translation is CASRTGDGRVTEAFF.

CDR3: CASSLSASEVDTQYF. The DNA of the CDR3 is TGCGCCAGCAGCTTGTCGGCTAGCGAGGTGGATACGCAGTATTTT. The chain carries TRBV5-1 and TRBJ2-3; D possibly corresponds to TRBD2 (6 bases). Trimming took off 1 base at V and 6 bases at J, with 15 bases between the two ends. CDR3 length equals 15 residues. Germline CDR1 and CDR2: SGHRS and YFSETQ.

The V gene is TRBV5-1, the J gene TRBJ2-1; 8 bases align to TRBD2. The CDR3 extends over 15 amino acids. Germline CDR1 SGHRS, CDR2 YFSETQ. J lost 6 bases, V lost 1 base, and 6 bases had no gene match. The CDR3 bases are TGCGCCAGCAGCTTGTCCCCGGGGGGGAGCAATGAGCAGTTCTTC. This codes for CASSLSPGGSNEQFF.

CDR3 loop: CASSTGQGVLQYF. In nucleotides, the CDR3 is TGTGCCAGTAGTACCGGACAGGGAGTGTTGCAGTACTTC. The chain recombines TRBV19 with TRBJ2-7; the match to TRBD1 covers 8 bases. From germline, CDR1 is LNHDA and CDR2 SQIVND (reference sequence). The V gene end was trimmed by 4 bases and the J gene end by 9 bases; junction bases not matched to a gene: 8. There are 13 residues in the CDR3.

This clone was seen ten or more times. This chain uses TRBV10-3 with TRBJ1-4; D is perhaps TRBD1 (5 bases). V was pared by 4 bases and J by 0 bases, with 12 bases between. Germline V gene lookup returns CDR1 ENHRY and CDR2 SYGVKD. This CDR3 spans 16 amino acids. This CDR3 reads CAISGGHLATNEKLFF. The DNA of the CDR3 is TGTGCCATCAGTGGCGGACACCTTGCAACTAATGAAAAACTGTTTTTT.

The gene calls are TRBV19 and TRBJ2-1, with TRBD1 identical over 11 bases. Germline V gives CDR1 LNHDA, CDR2 SQIVND (reference sequence). The CDR3 loop spans 15 amino acids. J was trimmed by 2 bases and V by 7 bases; bases with no gene match: 4. The CDR3 DNA reads TGTGCCAGTACCCTGGACAGGGGGCCCTACAATGAGCAGTTCTTC. Translating gives CASTLDRGPYNEQFF.